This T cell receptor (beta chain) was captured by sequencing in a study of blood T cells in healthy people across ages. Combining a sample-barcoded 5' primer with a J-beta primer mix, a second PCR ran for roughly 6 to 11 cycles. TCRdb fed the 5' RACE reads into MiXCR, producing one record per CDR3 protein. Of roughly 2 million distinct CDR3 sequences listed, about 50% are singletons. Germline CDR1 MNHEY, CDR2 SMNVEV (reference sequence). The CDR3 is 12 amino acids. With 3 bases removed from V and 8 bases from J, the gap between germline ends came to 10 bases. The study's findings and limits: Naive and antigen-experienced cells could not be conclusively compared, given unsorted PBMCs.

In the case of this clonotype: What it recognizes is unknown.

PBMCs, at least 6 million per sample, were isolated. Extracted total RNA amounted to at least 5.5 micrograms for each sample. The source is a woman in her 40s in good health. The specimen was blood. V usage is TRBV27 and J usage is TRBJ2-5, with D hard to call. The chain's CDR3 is CASSFLGSTQYF. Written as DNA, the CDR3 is TGTGCCAGCAGTTTTTTGGGGTCAACCCAGTACTTC.